This TCR beta chain appears in the sequencing data of a study of OX40 agonist ivuxolimab in advanced cancers. This CDR3 is built from 15 residues. Germline-derived CDR1 and CDR2 are MGHRA and YSYEKL. Trimming cost V 1 base and J 3 bases, with 9 bases left between them. General observations from the study: CD8+ T cells (on average) carried more expanded clones than CD4+ T cells.

TCRdb's copy holds only in-frame clones and misses some; the assay was immunoSEQ multiplex PCR. The table has tens of thousands of clones, 75% to 90% seen once. This clone was seen once. Its antigen is as yet unknown. Source: CD4+ or CD8+ T cells sorted from blood, taken in a trial of the OX40 agonist ivuxolimab. This chain uses TRBV4-1 with TRBJ2-2; weak D call: TRBD2 (6 bases). This TCR derives from an adult with an advanced solid tumor such as melanoma, head and neck, liver or kidney cancer. CDR3 protein: CASSQGWRDTGELFF. CDR3 in DNA: TGCGCCAGCAGCCAAGGATGGAGGGACACCGGGGAGCTGTTTTTT.